This T cell receptor beta chain came from a study of T cell responses to AZD1222 COVID-19 vaccine. Overall study findings and caveats: Possibly, clonal diversity was underestimated; donors were largely white British and included more females. Sampled repertoires all dated from after the peak T cell response.

Produced via immunoSEQ multiplex PCR; TCRdb's table is partial and in-frame only. In the table there are approximately 160,000 clones, 90% to 95% of which are singletons. About this clone: Its antigen is not known.

This CDR3 has 15 amino acids. Germline lookup yields CDR1 MNHEY and CDR2 SMNVEV (reference sequence). With 7 bases removed from V and 0 bases from J, the gap between germline ends came to 13 bases. The genes are TRBV27 and TRBJ2-1, with D unresolved. The starting material was peripheral blood, obtained on day 0 of AZD1222 vaccination. The receptor's source is an adult in good health. CDR3 region: CASNPRLSSYNEQFF. Here the CDR3 DNA reads TGTGCCAGCAACCCGAGGTTAAGCTCCTACAATGAGCAGTTCTTC.